This TCR beta chain was found in a study of T cell changes during pregnancy in multiple sclerosis. Measured with immunoSEQ multiplex PCR; TCRdb has only the in-frame clones, and not every one. The table records about 57,000 clones, roughly nine tenths of them present only once. The material sequenced was CD4+ T cells from peripheral blood mononuclear cells, taken in the third trimester of pregnancy. The clonotype originates from a female donor with multiple sclerosis, enrolled in a pregnancy study.

The CDR3 spells CASSPRDTNTEAFF. The CDR3 DNA follows: TGTGCCAGCTCACCCCGGGACACGAACACTGAAGCTTTCTTT. The chain combines TRBV18 with TRBJ1-1, with D possibly TRBD1 on 6 matching bases. Germline lookup yields CDR1 KGHSH and CDR2 LQKENI. V dropped 3 bases and J dropped 1 base, with 9 bases sitting between them. This CDR3 contains 14 residues.